This T cell receptor (beta chain) was captured in a study of blood T cell repertoires in COVID-19. Study background: Sample material is recorded as cDNA or gDNA derived from T cells, B-cell-depleted T cells, or PBMCs.

Original methodology: Counts of nucleated cells, estimated from reference gene primer amplification, were obtained. The method was immunoSEQ multiplex PCR; TCRdb's version includes in-frame clones alone and lacks a portion of them. That table gives V, J and clone size, and the DNA gave D and trimming. The sample consists of under 150,000 clones, roughly 84% of them appearing once. CDR3 length: 15 amino acids. Germline CDR1 and CDR2: SEHNR and FQNEAQ (reference sequence). V was trimmed by 0 bases and J by 3 bases, leaving 6 bases between them. The sequenced material came from peripheral blood. V and J are TRBV7-9 and TRBJ2-6; D perhaps matches TRBD2 (5 bases). The sequence was obtained from an elderly woman with acute or convalescent COVID-19. CDR3 sequence: CASSLASGGANVLTF. As DNA, the CDR3 is TGTGCCAGCAGCTTAGCGAGCGGTGGGGCCAACGTCCTGACTTTC.